The subject of this entry is one T cell receptor beta chain. The data were obtained in a study of blood T cell repertoires in COVID-19. Study context: The samples span acute and convalescent COVID-19 from the United States, Italy and Spain.

Assay used: immunoSEQ multiplex PCR; TCRdb lists only in-frame clones, some missing. This table has about half a million clones, approximately 85% appearing once. Trimming at V came to 3 bases and at J to 3 bases, leaving 4 bases not matched to a gene. Germline CDR1 is SGHNT and CDR2 is YYREEE (reference sequence). This CDR3 spans 15 amino acids. The sequence came from a human donor in a cohort sampled during active COVID-19. The sequenced sample was peripheral blood. The genes are TRBV5-4 and TRBJ2-7; 12 bases agree with TRBD2. CDR3 sequence (DNA): TGTGCCAGCAGCTCAGGACTAGCGGGATTCTACGAGCAGTACTTC. Its translation is CASSSGLAGFYEQYF.